Described below is a single T cell receptor beta chain sequence and its context. As yet, its antigen is unknown. TCRdb's copy holds only in-frame clones and misses some; the assay was immunoSEQ multiplex PCR. The table includes under 80,000 clones, 70% to 90% detected once. Trimming at V came to 0 bases and at J to 8 bases, leaving 6 bases not matched to a gene. The CDR3 runs 16 residues. Germline V gene data show CDR1 as SGHKS and CDR2 as YYEKEE (reference sequence). This specimen belongs to a study of PD-1 blockade in classical Hodgkin lymphoma. The wider study: Patients had nivolumab dosed at 3 mg/kg, delivered intravenously every 2 weeks. Notes on the study in general: Whereas CD4+ TCR diversity had risen significantly by C4D1, CD8+ TCR diversity had not. It was reported that newly diagnosed patients had less baseline TCR diversity than healthy donors. It was among complete responders that baseline diversity resembled that of newly diagnosed patients.

The time point: cycle 4 day 1 (C4D1), after more than five weeks of nivolumab. Every patient experienced relapse after autologous stem cell transplantation, and brentuximab vedotin exposure varied. The V gene is TRBV5-5, the J gene TRBJ2-1, with 12 positions matching TRBD2. This TCR was recovered from a human donor with classical Hodgkin lymphoma. Sequenced material: peripheral blood mononuclear cells (PBMCs), taken before the fourth cycle of nivolumab. This CDR3 reads CASSLAASGGAYEQFF. CDR3 bases: TGTGCCAGCAGCTTGGCGGCTAGCGGGGGGGCCTATGAGCAGTTCTTC.